A selection of T cell receptor beta chains follows, all from one sample in a study of blood T cell repertoires in COVID-19. TCRdb's table, derived via immunoSEQ multiplex PCR, lists solely in-frame clones and lacks some. The sample has hundreds of thousands of clones; roughly 85% are singletons. The sample comprised PBMCs or T cells enriched from blood (not recorded which). Every receptor here comes from a man aged 35 to 55 who had been exposed to COVID-19. The CDR3 runs from the conserved cysteine through the conserved F or W. Fields, in order: V gene, J gene, CDR3 length, D gene, clone size, CDR3 protein, CDR3 DNA. A D gene is named only where the DNA matches it firmly. A row's size may be missing; if present it is once, few, many or a size class.

>TRBV9|TRBJ1-6|16|TRBD1|-
CASSVGETGVASPLHF
TGTGCCAGCAGCGTAGGAGAGACAGGGGTGGCTTCACCCCTCCACTTT
>TRBV14|TRBJ2-1|13|-|few
CASSQVWSNEQFF
TGTGCCAGCAGCCAAGTGTGGAGCAATGAGCAGTTCTTC
>TRBV19|TRBJ2-7|15|-|-
CASSMRKTSGYEQYF
TGTGCCAGTAGTATGAGGAAGACTAGTGGGTACGAGCAGTACTTC
>TRBV12-3/TRBV12-4|TRBJ2-1|12|-|-
CASSFLPNEQFF
TGTGCCAGCAGTTTTCTCCCCAATGAGCAGTTCTTC
>TRBV2|TRBJ1-4|15|-|-
CASRSGGEGNEKLFF
TGTGCCAGCAGGTCCGGGGGGGAAGGGAATGAAAAACTGTTTTTT
>TRBV5-1|TRBJ2-2|15|-|-
CASSVRGIGAGELFF
TGCGCCAGCAGCGTACGGGGGATCGGCGCCGGGGAGCTGTTTTTT
>TRBV18|TRBJ1-1|13|-|-
CASSSSRNTEAFF
TGTGCCAGCTCATCAAGCCGGAACACTGAAGCTTTCTTT
>TRBV5-6|TRBJ1-1|13|-|-
CASSFYGGLGAFF
TGTGCCAGCAGCTTCTACGGGGGGCTGGGTGCTTTCTTT
>TRBV6-6|TRBJ2-2|13|-|few
CASSRSGTGELFF
TGTGCCAGCAGTCGCAGTGGCACCGGGGAGCTGTTTTTT
>TRBV3-1/TRBV3-2|TRBJ2-2|17|-|-
CASSQDPGRSYTGELFF
TGTGCCAGCAGCCAAGACCCCGGCCGGAGCTACACCGGGGAGCTGTTTTTT
>TRBV29-1|TRBJ2-1|12|-|-
CSAGSSYNEQFF
TGCAGCGCCGGGAGCTCCTACAATGAGCAGTTCTTC
>TRBV15|TRBJ2-5|13|-|-
CATSRDVKETQYF
TGTGCCACCAGCAGAGATGTTAAAGAGACCCAGTACTTC
>TRBV5-1|TRBJ2-3|15|TRBD1|-
CASSLEGQLGDTQYF
TGCGCCAGCAGCTTGGAGGGACAGCTCGGGGATACGCAGTATTTT
>TRBV19|TRBJ2-1|15|TRBD1|once
CASRAGDSRTNEQFF
TGTGCCAGTAGGGCAGGGGACAGCCGAACCAATGAGCAGTTCTTC
>TRBV11-1|TRBJ1-1|14|-|-
CASSPRGGTTEAFF
TGTGCCAGCAGCCCCCGGGGGGGGACCACTGAAGCTTTCTTT
>TRBV4-1|TRBJ1-3|18|-|-
CASSQNWGETAPGNTIYF
TGCGCCAGCAGCCAAAATTGGGGGGAGACGGCTCCTGGAAACACCATATATTTT
>TRBV19|TRBJ2-7|14|TRBD1|-
CASSNDRGMGEQYF
TGTGCCAGTAGCAATGACAGGGGGATGGGAGAGCAGTACTTC